The 21 T cell receptor beta chains below come from one sample, sequenced in a study of T cell responses to AZD1222 COVID-19 vaccine. Using immunoSEQ multiplex PCR, the repertoire was profiled, and TCRdb retains in-frame clones only, with some absent. The sample consists of approximately 180,000 clones, 85% to 90% of them appearing once. The source material was peripheral blood, sampled on day 0 of AZD1222 vaccination. The receptors stem from an adult in good health.

V is TRBV6-5 and J is TRBJ1-1; 10 positions agree with TRBD1. V shed 6 bases, J shed 1 base, and the junction held 5 bases outside the gene matches. The CDR3 has 15 amino acids. Germline assignment: CDR1 MNHEY and CDR2 SVGAGI. As DNA, the CDR3 is TGTGCCAGCAGGGGACAGGGGAATACGAACACTGAAGCTTTCTTT. Its translation is CASRGQGNTNTEAFF.

This rearrangement joins TRBV9 to TRBJ2-5; 7 nucleotides align to TRBD2. The CDR3 extends over 16 amino acids. Germline-derived CDR1 and CDR2 are SGDLS and YYNGEE. The V segment lost 6 bases and the J segment 0 bases; nucleotides outside the gene matches: 11. The CDR3 loop reads CASTSRGGGHQETQYF. CDR3 sequence (DNA): TGTGCCAGCACCTCGAGGGGCGGGGGACACCAAGAGACCCAGTACTTC.

The chain has TRBV7-6 and TRBJ1-3, with D possibly TRBD1 on 5 matching bases. Trimming cost V 1 base and J 4 bases, with 14 bases left between them. CDR1 and CDR2 from the germline V gene are SGHVS and FNYEAQ. The CDR3 is 16 amino acids. The CDR3 DNA is TGTGCCAGCAGCTTAGGTGTTGCGGGGCTCGGAAACACCATATATTTT. Protein: CASSLGVAGLGNTIYF. Full variable domain (missing parts from reference TRBV7-6 and TRBJ1-3): GAGVSQSPRYKVTKRGQDVALRCDPISGHVSLYWYRQALGQGPEFLTYFNYEAQQDKSGLPNDRFSAERPEGSISTLTIQRTEQRDSAMYRCASSLGVAGLGNTIYFGEGSWLTVV.

The rearrangement links TRBV6-5 to TRBJ1-5, with no clear D. In germline, CDR1 is MNHEY, CDR2 SVGAGI. The V and J ends lost 8 bases and 3 bases respectively, with 8 bases between them. CDR3 length: 12 amino acids. CDR3 in DNA: TGTGCCAGCGGACCGGACAATCAGCCCCAGCATTTT. Protein sequence: CASGPDNQPQHF.

The genes are TRBV19 and TRBJ1-1; no definite D call. Germline V gene sequence: CDR1 LNHDA, CDR2 SQIVND (reference sequence). The CDR3 consists of 16 residues. Trimming removed 3 bases from V and 0 bases from J, with 14 bases in between. In DNA, the CDR3 is TGTGCCAGTAGTATTGATACGACGGCGTTGAACACTGAAGCTTTCTTT. As protein: CASSIDTTALNTEAFF. The complete variable domain, with remaining parts taken from reference TRBV19 and TRBJ1-1, reads DGGITQSPKYLFRKEGQNVTLSCEQNLNHDAMYWYRQDPGQGLRLIYYSQIVNDFQKGDIAEGYSVSREKKESFPLTVTSAQKNPTAFYLCASSIDTTALNTEAFFGQGTRLTVV.

The chain carries TRBV19 and TRBJ2-3; a weak D match, TRBD2 (6 bases). The CDR3 consists of 12 residues. Germline-derived CDR1 and CDR2 are LNHDA and SQIVND (reference sequence). The V end lost 6 bases, the J end lost 8 bases, and 12 bases lay between the germline ends. The CDR3 reads CASSSFGGTQYF. The CDR3 DNA sequence: TGTGCCAGTAGCTCGTTCGGGGGTACGCAGTATTTT.

The CDR3 nucleotides are TGTGCCAGCAGTTATTATGGACAAGGTGAGCAGTACGTC. Translating gives CASSYYGQGEQYV. The chain links TRBV6-6 to TRBJ2-7; D perhaps matches TRBD1 (5 bases). In germline, CDR1 is MNHNY, CDR2 SVGAGI (reference sequence). The CDR3 extends over 13 amino acids. The V and J ends lost 3 bases and 7 bases respectively, with 13 bases between them.

This rearrangement joins TRBV28 to TRBJ2-7; D uncertain. Trimming shortened V by 5 bases and J by 1 base, and 6 bases separated the two germline ends. The CDR3 spans 12 residues. Germline V gene sequence: CDR1 MDHEN, CDR2 SYDVKM. In DNA, the CDR3 is TGTGCCAGCAGTCACGGGTCCTACGAGCAGTACTTC. This sequence encodes CASSHGSYEQYF.

A few counts support this clone. The chain is built from TRBV19 and TRBJ2-7; D is perhaps TRBD2 (5 bases). This CDR3 region has 13 residues. Germline assignment: CDR1 LNHDA and CDR2 SQIVND (reference sequence). Trimming cost V 3 bases and J 4 bases, with 10 bases left between them. CDR3 DNA: TGTGCCAGTAGTATGTCTGGGAGTTACGAGCAGTACTTC. This encodes CASSMSGSYEQYF.

The chain is built from TRBV28 and TRBJ1-6, with D possibly TRBD1 on 5 matching bases. Germline assignment: CDR1 MDHEN and CDR2 SYDVKM. This CDR3 is 15 amino acids long. With 3 bases removed from V and 7 bases from J, the gap between germline ends came to 13 bases. The CDR3 DNA reads TGTGCCAGCAGTTTCGCAGGGTTAGGGAATTCACCCCTCCACTTT. Amino acid sequence: CASSFAGLGNSPLHF.

CDR3 sequence reads: CASSPLLAGGFGSYNEQFF. CDR3 in DNA: TGCGCCAGCAGCCCCTTACTAGCGGGGGGATTCGGCTCCTACAATGAGCAGTTCTTC. The V and J genes are TRBV4-1 and TRBJ2-1; the match to TRBD2 covers 12 bases. J gave up 0 bases and V 4 bases, and 10 bases lay outside the gene matches. The germline V gene encodes CDR1 MGHRA and CDR2 YSYEKL. This CDR3 region has 19 residues.

The rearrangement links TRBV7-9 to TRBJ1-2, with D uncertain. Germline lookup yields CDR1 SEHNR and CDR2 FQNEAQ (reference sequence). This CDR3 is 15 amino acids long. The V end was cut by 1 base, the J end by 1 base, with 10 bases between. The CDR3 sequence: CASSLGGDNNYGYTF. CDR3 nucleotide sequence: TGTGCCAGCAGCTTAGGGGGAGATAATAACTATGGCTACACCTTC.

The chain recombines TRBV19 with TRBJ1-4, with a tentative D call TRBD1 (6 bases). Per the germline V gene, CDR1 is LNHDA and CDR2 is SQIVND (reference sequence). Trimming stripped 3 bases from V and 7 bases from J, with 12 bases between. The CDR3 runs 14 residues. CDR3 sequence reads: CASSIMGQGEKLFF. Here the CDR3 DNA reads TGTGCCAGTAGTATTATGGGACAAGGTGAAAAACTGTTTTTT.

This clone came up a few times. V usage is TRBV6-5 and J usage is TRBJ1-6; D uncertain. V lost 11 bases, J lost 5 bases, and 16 bases lay in between. This CDR3 is 14 amino acids long. The germline CDR1 and CDR2 sequences are MNHEY and SVGAGI. CDR3 region: CASWGSVHNSPLHF. In nucleotides, the CDR3 is TGTGCCTCGTGGGGTAGTGTTCATAATTCACCCCTCCACTTT.

The chain couples TRBV4-1 to TRBJ2-3; TRBD1 matches 7 bases. With V trimmed by 3 bases and J by 2 bases, 8 bases remained unmatched. Germline CDR1 is MGHRA and CDR2 is YSYEKL. The CDR3 covers 16 residues. Here the CDR3 DNA reads TGCGCCAGCAGCCATTCGGACAGGAGAAACACAGATACGCAGTATTTT. Its protein is CASSHSDRRNTDTQYF.

The chain couples TRBV7-3 to TRBJ1-3; no clear D. The CDR3 length is 17 residues. CDR1 is SGHTA, CDR2 FQGTGA, per germline. V was cut by 1 base and J by 0 bases, with 13 bases left in between. CDR3 sequence reads: CASSLMAAGNSGNTIYF. CDR3 in DNA: TGTGCCAGCAGCTTAATGGCGGCCGGCAACTCTGGAAACACCATATATTTT.

The chain links TRBV24-1 to TRBJ1-2; 7 bases map to TRBD1. J lost 4 bases, V lost 4 bases, and 11 bases had no gene match. CDR1 is KGHDR, CDR2 SFDVKD, per germline. This CDR3 spans 16 amino acids. The DNA for the CDR3 is TGTGCCACCAGTGACCCCAGGGCAGGGGGTATCTATGGCTACACCTTC. Translated: CATSDPRAGGIYGYTF.

The rearrangement uses TRBV28 and TRBJ2-5; 9 bases agree with TRBD2. Germline V gene data show CDR1 as MDHEN and CDR2 as SYDVKM. J gave up 4 bases and V 2 bases, and 2 bases lay outside the gene matches. The CDR3 has 14 residues. This chain's CDR3 is CASSLGLARETQYF. CDR3 in DNA: TGTGCCAGCAGTTTAGGACTAGCGAGAGAGACCCAGTACTTC.

To note about this clone: Other DNA variants within this sample encode the same CDR3. V usage is TRBV6-1 and J usage is TRBJ2-2; D is unclear. The ends were cut back, 1 base at V and 6 bases at J, with 9 bases in the middle. The CDR3 loop spans 14 amino acids. In germline, CDR1 is MNHNS, CDR2 SASEGT. The DNA of the CDR3 is TGTGCCAGCAGTGAAGTGGGTGGCCCCGGGGAGCTGTTTTTT. Protein product: CASSEVGGPGELFF.

J is TRBJ2-5 and V is TRBV5-6, with D possibly being TRBD1 or TRBD2 (5 bases each). Germline CDR1 is SGHDT and CDR2 is YYEEEE. Trimming removed 6 bases at V and 2 bases at J, with 11 bases between. The CDR3 is 13 residues long. The CDR3 DNA reads TGTGCCAGCACTTGGGGGAATCAAGAGACCCAGTACTTC. As protein: CASTWGNQETQYF. Using reference TRBV5-6 and TRBJ2-5 for the parts outside the CDR3, the full variable domain is DAGVTQSPTHLIKTRGQQVTLRCSPKSGHDTVSWYQQALGQGPQFIFQYYEEEERQRGNFPDRFSGHQFPNYSSELNVNALLLGDSALYLCASTWGNQETQYFGPGTRLLVL.

V gene TRBV2 combines with J gene TRBJ1-1; 8 bases match TRBD1. The V segment lost 7 bases and the J segment 0 bases; nucleotides outside the gene matches: 10. The V gene's germline CDR1 is SNHLY and CDR2 FYNNEI. The CDR3 is made up of 16 amino acids. The CDR3 DNA sequence: TGTGCCAGCACTCGACAGGGGACAAGGTTGAACACTGAAGCTTTCTTT. Amino acids: CASTRQGTRLNTEAFF.